The 27 T cell receptor beta chains below all came from one sample that was sequenced in a study of blood T cell repertoires in COVID-19. Assay: immunoSEQ multiplex PCR; the TCRdb copy retains only in-frame clones and omits some. Among 400,000 to 500,000 clones, roughly 90% were seen once, and the ten largest hold less than 1.5%. The sample taken for sequencing was PBMCs or T cells enriched from blood (not recorded which). The source of these receptors is a woman between 18 and 30 years old who had been exposed to COVID-19.

The genes are TRBV12-3 or TRBV12-4 and TRBJ2-5; D uncertain. CDR3 length: 13 residues. V was trimmed by 2 bases and J by 5 bases, leaving 9 bases between them. Here the CDR3 reads CASSLRLVETQYF. For the CDR3, the DNA is TGTGCCAGCAGTTTAAGGCTAGTGGAGACCCAGTACTTC.

This chain joins TRBV6-5 and TRBJ2-1, with unresolved D. V lost 2 bases and J lost 0, with 11 bases in between. The CDR3 is made up of 16 amino acids. Germline CDR1 is MNHEY and CDR2 is SVGAGI. The CDR3 protein is CASSYNRLSSYNEQFF. Here the CDR3 DNA reads TGTGCCAGCAGTTACAATCGTCTGAGCTCCTACAATGAGCAGTTCTTC.

The rearrangement links TRBV28 to TRBJ2-2; D perhaps matches TRBD2 (6 bases). V was shortened by 3 bases and J by 0 bases, with 17 bases between the two germline ends. CDR3 length equals 18 residues. Germline assignment: CDR1 MDHEN and CDR2 SYDVKM. CDR3 bases: TGTGCCAGCAGTTTCTTTGGAGGGACGGCACCGAACACCGGGGAGCTGTTTTTT. Amino acid sequence: CASSFFGGTAPNTGELFF.

The chain is built from TRBV4-3 and TRBJ1-6; D gene uncertain. Germline CDR1 and CDR2: LGHNA and YSLEER. Trimming stripped 0 bases from V and 3 bases from J, with 6 bases between. The CDR3 length is 15 residues. Here the CDR3 reads CASSQDEGYNSPLHF. Written as DNA, the CDR3 is TGCGCCAGCAGCCAAGACGAGGGCTATAATTCACCCCTCCACTTT.

The V and J genes are TRBV9 and TRBJ1-6; no definite D call. In germline, CDR1 is SGDLS, CDR2 YYNGEE. The CDR3 has 15 amino acids. Between the trimmed V and J ends, which lost 0 bases and 10 bases, there was a span of 14 bases. The CDR3 protein is CASSVGAGQKSPLHF. CDR3 DNA sequence: TGTGCCAGCAGCGTAGGGGCAGGCCAGAAATCACCCCTCCACTTT.

This clone was counted between two and nine times. This chain uses TRBV6-4 with TRBJ2-3; D gene uncertain. The germline gives CDR1 MRHNA, CDR2 SNTAGT. This CDR3 is built from 13 residues. Trimming took 6 bases from V and 3 from J, leaving 10 bases between them. In DNA form, the CDR3 reads TGTGCCAGCAGCGCGGAAAGAACAGATACGCAGTATTTT. Its protein is CASSAERTDTQYF.

The V and J genes are TRBV28 and TRBJ2-7, with D perhaps matching TRBD1 (6 bases). The germline V and J ends were trimmed by 2 bases and 7 bases, with 12 bases remaining between them. Germline loops: CDR1 MDHEN, CDR2 SYDVKM. The CDR3 has 13 residues. CDR3 amino acids: CASSLGNREEQYF. The CDR3 DNA sequence: TGTGCCAGCAGTTTAGGGAACAGGGAAGAGCAGTACTTC.

The sample holds one count of this clone. V usage is TRBV5-1 and J usage is TRBJ1-1; 8 nucleotides agree with TRBD1. V gave up 2 bases and J gave up 4 bases; unmatched junction bases: 4. Germline V gene data show CDR1 as SGHRS and CDR2 as YFSETQ. CDR3 length: 14 amino acids. The CDR3, as DNA: TGCGCCAGCAGCTTTGGACAGGGCCCCACTGAAGCTTTCTTT. Its translation is CASSFGQGPTEAFF.

The chain couples TRBV24-1 to TRBJ2-5; D remains unclear. CDR1 and CDR2 (germline): KGHDR, SFDVKD. Trimming left V 6 bases short and J 4 bases short, with 14 bases between. This CDR3 is 14 amino acids long. CDR3 bases: TGTGCCACCAGTATTTCAGGTGCAGCAGAGACCCAGTACTTC. This codes for CATSISGAAETQYF.

The chain uses TRBV6-5 and TRBJ1-5; TRBD1 matches at 10 bases. V was pared by 3 bases and J by 2 bases, with 4 bases of the junction left unmatched. Germline CDR1 MNHEY, CDR2 SVGAGI. This CDR3 has 16 amino acids. The CDR3 coding sequence is TGTGCCAGCAGTTATGGGACAGGGGTGGGCAATCAGCCCCAGCATTTT. Residues: CASSYGTGVGNQPQHF.

This clone was found once. This chain uses TRBV5-1 with TRBJ2-6; the D gene is possibly TRBD1 (6 bases). Germline CDR1 SGHRS, CDR2 YFSETQ. The CDR3 runs to 17 residues. V lost 0 bases to trimming and J lost 0 bases, with 10 bases between them. DNA of the CDR3: TGCGCCAGCAGCTTGGGGGGGCACCACTCTGGGGCCAACGTCCTGACTTTC. This encodes CASSLGGHHSGANVLTF. The whole variable domain, remainder taken from reference TRBV5-1 and TRBJ2-6, is KAGVTQTPRYLIKTRGQQVTLSCSPISGHRSVSWYQQTPGQGLQFLFEYFSETQRNKGNFPGRFSGRQFSNSRSEMNVSTLELGDSALYLCASSLGGHHSGANVLTFGAGSRLTVL.

The chain uses TRBV27 and TRBJ2-3, with D unclear. This CDR3 comprises 12 residues. Per the germline V gene, CDR1 is MNHEY and CDR2 is SMNVEV (reference sequence). Trimming left V 6 bases short and J 6 bases short, with 10 bases between. The CDR3 region has the DNA TGTGCCAGCAGCTTCCCCGCGGATACGCAGTATTTT. It codes for CASSFPADTQYF.

This clone was picked up a small number of times. The chain couples TRBV6-5 to TRBJ2-6; 8 nucleotides match TRBD2. Germline CDR1 and CDR2: MNHEY and SVGAGI. The CDR3 runs 13 residues. Trimming took 8 bases from V and 7 from J; bases not matched to a gene: 4. The CDR3 nucleotides are TGTGCCAGCCGGGAGGGCCCCGCCAACGTCCTGACTTTC. As protein: CASREGPANVLTF.

A single count supports this clone. V gene TRBV7-8 combines with J gene TRBJ1-1; TRBD1 matches 8 bases. CDR3 length: 17 residues. CDR1 and CDR2 from the germline V gene are SGHVS and FQNEAQ. With 4 bases clipped from V and 5 bases from J, the junction kept 15 bases outside the gene matches. In DNA form, the CDR3 reads TGTGCCAGCAGCTCCCCCGGCCAGGGGGCGCCTTATACTGAAGCTTTCTTT. Translation gives CASSSPGQGAPYTEAFF.

The chain employs TRBV4-2 and TRBJ2-7, with 8 nucleotides matching TRBD2. The CDR3 runs 15 residues. The V and J ends lost 3 bases and 0 bases, in that order; junction bases with no gene match: 4. Germline CDR1 is LGHNA and CDR2 is YNFKEQ. The CDR3 loop is CASSHQSGSSYEQYF. As DNA, the CDR3 is TGTGCCAGCAGCCACCAGAGCGGGAGCTCCTACGAGCAGTACTTC.

V and J are TRBV20-1 and TRBJ1-2, with 8 positions matching TRBD1. Germline trimming cut 3 bases from V and 5 bases from J; bases unmatched to any gene: 11. The CDR3 length is 15 residues. CDR1 is DFQATT, CDR2 SNEGSKA, per germline (reference sequence). CDR3 protein: CSASLESGGGYGYTF. CDR3 bases: TGCAGTGCTAGTTTGGAATCAGGGGGCGGGTATGGCTACACCTTC.

This CDR3 reads CASSLAEGGYYGYTF. The CDR3, as DNA: TGTGCCAGCAGCTTAGCCGAAGGGGGCTACTATGGCTACACCTTC. This chain links TRBV7-2 with TRBJ1-2, with 7 positions matching TRBD1. This CDR3 is 15 amino acids long. Germline CDR1 reads SGHTA; CDR2 reads FQGNSA. The J segment lost 3 bases and the V segment lost 0 bases, leaving 4 bases of the junction unmatched.

This clone was seen only once. The chain uses TRBV18 and TRBJ2-7, with D unclear. This CDR3 is built from 12 residues. The germline CDR1 and CDR2 sequences are KGHSH and LQKENI. V lost 2 bases and J 5 bases, leaving 7 bases between the germline ends. The CDR3 reads CASSPSRNEQYF. The CDR3 nucleotides are TGTGCCAGCTCACCAAGCAGGAACGAGCAGTACTTC.

V and J are TRBV5-6 and TRBJ1-1; a possible D gene is TRBD1 (5 bases). There are 13 residues in the CDR3. Germline CDR1 reads SGHDT; CDR2 reads YYEEEE. V was trimmed by 9 bases and J by 4 bases, leaving 16 bases between them. The CDR3 coding sequence is TGTGCCACGTTCAGGGAATCGGGCACTGAAGCTTTCTTT. Its protein is CATFRESGTEAFF.

The J gene is TRBJ2-3, the V gene TRBV28; 7 bases map to TRBD1. The CDR3 is made up of 16 amino acids. Germline V gene data show CDR1 as MDHEN and CDR2 as SYDVKM. V lost 5 bases and J lost 2; bases outside the gene matches: 10. The CDR3 sequence is CASSPPGQAITDTQYF. CDR3 coding DNA: TGTGCCAGCAGTCCACCTGGACAGGCGATCACAGATACGCAGTATTTT.

The CDR3 coding sequence is TGTGCCAGCAGCCCTGGTAGGGACATGAACACTGAAGCTTTCTTT. Translating it yields CASSPGRDMNTEAFF. The rearrangement uses TRBV6-4 and TRBJ1-1; D is perhaps TRBD1 (6 bases). The CDR3 totals 15 residues. V was pared by 6 bases and J by 0 bases, with 14 bases between. Germline V gives CDR1 MRHNA, CDR2 SNTAGT.

The rearrangement links TRBV28 to TRBJ2-3; 8 bases map to TRBD2. Germline lookup yields CDR1 MDHEN and CDR2 SYDVKM. The CDR3 is 17 residues long. The J segment lost 2 bases and the V segment lost 6 bases, leaving 13 bases of the junction unmatched. CDR3 residues: CASSPLGFSGDTDTQYF. In DNA form, the CDR3 reads TGTGCCAGCAGCCCTCTTGGGTTTAGCGGGGACACAGATACGCAGTATTTT.

The chain combines TRBV3-1 (or the pseudogene TRBV3-2) with TRBJ2-3; the match to TRBD2 covers 7 bases. CDR3 length equals 14 residues. The trim removed 7 bases at V and 1 base at J, leaving 5 bases unmatched. Germline CDR1 is LGHDT and CDR2 is YNNKEL (reference sequence). The CDR3 nucleotides are TGTGCCAGCACCCGGAGCGGGGGCACAGATACGCAGTATTTT. Translating gives CASTRSGGTDTQYF.

V gene TRBV20-1 combines with J gene TRBJ1-2, with a tentative D call TRBD1 (6 bases). This CDR3 has 16 amino acids. Germline CDR1 is DFQATT and CDR2 is SNEGSKA (reference sequence). Trimming left V 3 bases short and J 0 bases short, with 17 bases between. The CDR3 is CSASLGKWGPNYGYTF. Here the CDR3 DNA reads TGCAGTGCTAGTCTCGGGAAATGGGGGCCTAACTATGGCTACACCTTC.

V usage is TRBV28 and J usage is TRBJ1-4; possibly TRBD1 for D (6 bases). The CDR3 has 15 residues. Germline lookup yields CDR1 MDHEN and CDR2 SYDVKM. The V end lost 5 bases, the J end lost 3 bases, and 13 bases lay between the germline ends. The CDR3 nucleotides read TGTGCCAGCAGTCCTCACAGGGTAGCTAATGAAAAACTGTTTTTT. This gives the protein CASSPHRVANEKLFF.

The V call is TRBV29-1, the J call TRBJ2-7; TRBD2 aligns across 7 bases. The trim removed 0 bases at V and 4 bases at J, leaving 9 bases unmatched. The CDR3 totals 15 residues. Germline loops: CDR1 SQVTM, CDR2 ANQGSEA. This CDR3 is CSVEDRGRAGYEQYF. CDR3 DNA: TGCAGCGTTGAAGATCGAGGGAGGGCCGGGTACGAGCAGTACTTC.

The rearrangement links TRBV4-1 to TRBJ2-1; 7 bases agree with TRBD2. J gave up 7 bases and V 2 bases, and 8 bases lay outside the gene matches. Germline V CDR1 and CDR2: MGHRA, YSYEKL. There are 15 residues in the CDR3. This CDR3 is CASSQSGASSNEQFF. CDR3 DNA: TGCGCCAGCAGCCAAAGCGGGGCTTCATCGAATGAGCAGTTCTTC.